A single sample is the source of the 22 T cell receptor beta chains below, sequenced in a study of blood T cell repertoires in COVID-19. Clones were read by immunoSEQ multiplex PCR, and TCRdb kept only the in-frame ones, dropping some. The sample comprises 350,000 or so clones, 90% of which are singletons, and around 6.3% rests with the top ten. The sample consisted of peripheral blood. The receptors come from a man in his late teens or twenties with active or convalescent COVID-19.

V gene TRBV19 combines with J gene TRBJ1-4, with D possibly matching TRBD1 (6 bases). The V end lost 5 bases, the J end lost 5 bases, and 18 bases lay between the germline ends. CDR1 and CDR2 from the germline V gene are LNHDA and SQIVND (reference sequence). The CDR3 spans 16 residues. CDR3 region: CASSLQGNGINEKLFF. CDR3 coding DNA: TGTGCCAGTAGTCTACAGGGAAATGGGATAAATGAAAAACTGTTTTTT.

This chain's CDR3 is CASSQNAGGSTDTQYF. CDR3 DNA sequence: TGCGCCAGCAGCCAAAACGCGGGGGGCAGCACAGATACGCAGTATTTT. V usage is TRBV4-3 and J usage is TRBJ2-3; 8 nucleotides match TRBD2. The V segment lost 2 bases and the J segment 0 bases; nucleotides outside the gene matches: 4. The CDR3 runs to 16 residues. Germline CDR1 reads LGHNA; CDR2 reads YSLEER.

This chain connects TRBV7-6 to TRBJ2-1; 13 nucleotides line up with TRBD2. Germline trimming cut 2 bases from V and 7 bases from J; bases unmatched to any gene: 8. CDR3 length: 17 amino acids. The germline V gene has CDR1 SGHVS and CDR2 FNYEAQ. CDR3 DNA sequence: TGTGCCAGCAGCTTACCCCAACCGGGACTAGCGGGGAATGAGCAGTTCTTC. The encoded protein is CASSLPQPGLAGNEQFF.

V gene TRBV18 combines with J gene TRBJ1-5; 9 nucleotides agree with TRBD1. The CDR3 sequence is 17 residues long. Germline CDR1 reads KGHSH; CDR2 reads LQKENI. J gave up 1 base and V 3 bases, and 7 bases lay outside the gene matches. The CDR3 sequence: CASSPTGGWRSNQPQHF. Written as DNA, the CDR3 is TGTGCCAGCTCACCGACAGGGGGGTGGAGGAGCAATCAGCCCCAGCATTTT.

The chain employs TRBV19 and TRBJ1-1, with D unresolved. V was trimmed by 9 bases and J by 0 bases, leaving 11 bases between them. The CDR3 runs to 13 residues. Germline values: CDR1 LNHDA, CDR2 SQIVND (reference sequence). Written as DNA, the CDR3 is TGTGCCAGCTCACACCCAGTGAACACTGAAGCTTTCTTT. Translated: CASSHPVNTEAFF.

The J gene is TRBJ1-6, the V gene TRBV19, with TRBD1 identical over 8 bases. The CDR3 has 14 residues. V was pared by 6 bases and J by 3 bases, with 1 base of the junction left unmatched. Germline CDR1 reads LNHDA; CDR2 reads SQIVND (reference sequence). This chain's CDR3 is CASRDRDYNSPLHF. The CDR3 nucleotides read TGTGCCAGTAGGGACAGGGACTATAATTCACCCCTCCACTTT.

V is TRBV2 and J is TRBJ2-5, with D possibly being TRBD2 (7 bases). The germline V gene encodes CDR1 SNHLY and CDR2 FYNNEI. V was pared by 6 bases and J by 4 bases, with 9 bases between. The CDR3 is 12 residues long. Written as DNA, the CDR3 is TGTGCCAGCAGGAGGGGGGGAGAGACCCAGTACTTC. Residues: CASRRGGETQYF. The full variable domain, completed using reference TRBV2 and TRBJ2-5, is EPEVTQTPSHQVTQMGQEVILRCVPISNHLYFYWYRQILGQKVEFLVSFYNNEISEKSEIFDDQFSVERPDGSNFTLKIRSTKLEDSAMYFCASRRGGETQYFGPGTRLLVL.

The CDR3 region is CASCTGGGTEAFF. CDR3 nucleotides: TGTGCCAGCTGTACGGGGGGTGGGACTGAAGCTTTCTTT. V and J are TRBV28 and TRBJ1-1, with D maybe TRBD1 (5 bases). The germline CDR1 and CDR2 sequences are MDHEN and SYDVKM. The length of the CDR3 is 13 residues. The V end lost 8 bases, the J end lost 5 bases, and 15 bases lay between the germline ends.

The J gene is TRBJ1-1, the V gene TRBV2, with 7 bases identical to TRBD1. CDR1 is SNHLY and CDR2 is FYNNEI in the germline V gene. The V and J ends lost 2 bases and 1 base, in that order; junction bases with no gene match: 16. The CDR3 covers 19 residues. The CDR3 DNA is TGTGCCAGCAGTGAATTGGGTGGGGGGAGACAGGGTCGGAACACTGAAGCTTTCTTT. As protein: CASSELGGGRQGRNTEAFF.

The V call is TRBV20-1, the J call TRBJ2-5; 10 nucleotides match TRBD1. The germline V gene has CDR1 DFQATT and CDR2 SNEGSKA (reference sequence). The CDR3 is 11 residues long. CDR3 protein: CRAGQGETQYF. The CDR3 DNA follows: TGCAGGGCGGGACAGGGGGAGACCCAGTACTTC.

The gene calls are TRBV28 and TRBJ1-2; TRBD1 matches at 7 bases. There are 15 residues in the CDR3. Germline V CDR1 and CDR2: MDHEN, SYDVKM. V lost 4 bases, J lost 2 bases, and 7 bases stayed unmatched. CDR3 DNA: TGTGCCAGCAGTTCAGCCTCGGGACAGAACTATGGCTACACCTTC. Its translation is CASSSASGQNYGYTF.

This chain's CDR3 is CASSYSIGGQSTEAFF. CDR3 nucleotide sequence: TGTGCCAGCAGTTACTCGATAGGGGGACAGAGCACTGAAGCTTTCTTT. This chain links TRBV6-5 with TRBJ1-1; 7 bases agree with TRBD1. In germline, CDR1 is MNHEY, CDR2 SVGAGI. V gave up 0 bases and J gave up 4 bases; unmatched junction bases: 8. The CDR3 loop spans 16 amino acids.

The gene calls are TRBV28 and TRBJ2-2; TRBD2 matches at 8 bases. The CDR3 is made up of 16 amino acids. After removal of 7 bases from V and 7 bases from J, the junction contained 14 bases not matched to a gene. Germline V lookup: CDR1 MDHEN, CDR2 SYDVKM. The CDR3 nucleotides are TGTGCCAGCACCCTGAATAGCGGGATCAAGGTCGGGGAGCTGTTTTTT. It encodes CASTLNSGIKVGELFF.

This chain uses TRBV7-8 with TRBJ1-1; D is possibly TRBD1 (6 bases). The CDR3 has 15 amino acids. V was pared by 1 base and J by 4 bases, with 13 bases between. From germline, CDR1 is SGHVS and CDR2 FQNEAQ. CDR3 DNA: TGTGCCAGCAGCTTAGAGGAGGGGGGGCTCACTGAAGCTTTCTTT. It is translated as CASSLEEGGLTEAFF.

V and J are TRBV13 and TRBJ1-6; TRBD1 matches at 8 bases. The CDR3 contains 15 residues. Germline V lookup: CDR1 PRHDT, CDR2 FYEKMQ (reference sequence). After removal of 0 bases from V and 9 bases from J, the junction contained 4 bases not matched to a gene. The CDR3 reads CASSLGQGAGSPLHF. The DNA of the CDR3 is TGTGCCAGCAGCTTAGGGCAGGGGGCCGGTTCACCCCTCCACTTT.

The chain employs TRBV6-5 and TRBJ2-3; 10 positions match TRBD1. Germline lookup yields CDR1 MNHEY and CDR2 SVGAGI. This CDR3 region has 15 residues. The junction had 5 bases not matched to a gene; V was cut back by 6 bases and J by 2 bases. In DNA form, the CDR3 reads TGTGCCAGCAGCTGGACAGGGGGACCCACAGATACGCAGTATTTT. Translating it yields CASSWTGGPTDTQYF.

The V and J genes are TRBV5-5 and TRBJ2-1; the match to TRBD2 covers 8 bases. The CDR3 contains 17 residues. The trim removed 4 bases at V and 7 bases at J, leaving 16 bases unmatched. Per the germline V gene, CDR1 is SGHKS and CDR2 is YYEKEE (reference sequence). The CDR3 loop is CASSREGLSGSSNEQFF. In nucleotides, the CDR3 is TGTGCCAGCAGCCGAGAGGGACTGAGCGGGAGTTCGAATGAGCAGTTCTTC.

The rearrangement uses TRBV9 and TRBJ2-7; no definite D call. In germline, CDR1 is SGDLS, CDR2 YYNGEE. V was clipped by 4 bases and J by 0 bases, with 14 bases between them. The CDR3 consists of 15 residues. CDR3 protein: CASSPLGVYSYEQYF. The CDR3 bases are TGTGCCAGCAGCCCCCTGGGCGTGTACTCCTACGAGCAGTACTTC.

The rearrangement links TRBV29-1 to TRBJ1-1, with TRBD1 matching 8 bases. V was clipped by 4 bases and J by 6 bases; unmatched bases: 10. CDR1 and CDR2 from the germline V gene are SQVTM and ANQGSEA. This CDR3 has 14 amino acids. The CDR3, as DNA: TGCAGCGTTGTTAACAGGGGGATTTGGGCTGAAGCTTTCTTT. It encodes CSVVNRGIWAEAFF.

The rearrangement joins TRBV3-1 (or the pseudogene TRBV3-2) to TRBJ2-3, with unresolved D. The V and J ends lost 4 bases and 5 bases respectively, with 4 bases between them. Germline V lookup: CDR1 LGHDT, CDR2 YNNKEL (reference sequence). This CDR3 is built from 11 residues. The CDR3 loop is CASSLQDTQYF. CDR3 DNA: TGTGCCAGCAGCCTACAAGATACGCAGTATTTT.

This sequence joins TRBV6-9 and TRBJ1-1; 7 bases are a match to TRBD1. The CDR3 is 13 residues long. Germline assignment: CDR1 MNHGY and CDR2 SVAAGI. V lost 2 bases, J lost 5 bases, and 2 bases stayed unmatched. The chain's CDR3 is CASSYGTETEAFF. As DNA, the CDR3 is TGTGCCAGCAGTTATGGGACAGAAACTGAAGCTTTCTTT.

The chain's CDR3 is CASSPRGGLYNEQFF. Here the CDR3 DNA reads TGTGCCAGCTCACCGCGGGGGGGCCTATACAATGAGCAGTTCTTC. This rearrangement joins TRBV18 to TRBJ2-1, with 9 positions matching TRBD2. The CDR3 has 15 amino acids. CDR1 is KGHSH, CDR2 LQKENI, per germline. The trim removed 3 bases at V and 4 bases at J, leaving 4 bases unmatched.